One and the same sample provided the 25 T cell receptor beta chains below, sequenced in a study of metastatic and nonmetastatic thyroid tumors. Treatment of any kind had been given to no patient before thyroid surgery. TCRdb re-called the PCR reads with MiXCR. The sample includes over 35,000 clones, roughly a sixth of them seen just once. Source material: tumor tissue. These receptors all come from a female donor with papillary thyroid cancer or a benign thyroid nodule (not recorded which). Some clones in this sample may be carry-over from other donors' samples.

This clone was counted ten times or more. J is TRBJ1-4 and V is TRBV12-3 or TRBV12-4; TRBD1 aligns across 10 bases. The CDR3 covers 15 residues. V gave up 6 bases and J gave up 5 bases; unmatched junction bases: 6. The CDR3 spells CASRDDRGQNEKLFF. The DNA for the CDR3 is TGTGCCAGCAGGGACGACAGGGGGCAGAATGAAAAACTGTTTTTT.

A note on this clone: A junction boundary mismatches the germline segment, possibly from a read error. V gene TRBV6-1 combines with J gene TRBJ1-1; D not certain. Germline V gene lookup returns CDR1 MNHNS and CDR2 SASEGT. The CDR3 runs to 12 residues. The chain's CDR3 is CASRRHNTKAFF. The CDR3 DNA is TGTGCCAGCAGGAGACATAACACTAAAGCTTTCTTT.

This clone was seen ten or more times. This sample also contains other DNA sequences that code for the same CDR3. The chain combines TRBV20-1 with TRBJ2-3; tentatively, D is TRBD2 (6 bases). This CDR3 is 15 amino acids long. Germline V CDR1 and CDR2: DFQATT, SNEGSKA (reference sequence). Trimming cost V 0 bases and J 2 bases, with 12 bases left between them. The CDR3 protein is CSARDQPGDTDTQYF. For the CDR3, the DNA is TGCAGTGCTAGAGATCAACCGGGAGACACAGATACGCAGTATTTT.

This clone has ten or more counts. CDR3 DNA: TGTGCCAGCAGCCCAATCAGGGACCCATCGACAGATACGCAGTATTTT. Translation: CASSPIRDPSTDTQYF. The chain links TRBV11-1 to TRBJ2-3, with D perhaps being TRBD1 or TRBD2 (5 bases each). Germline V gene sequence: CDR1 SGHAT, CDR2 FQDESV (reference sequence). The CDR3 is 16 amino acids. V was shortened by 5 bases and J by 3 bases, with 18 bases between the two germline ends.

Concerning this clone: One base away lies a much larger clone, so this may be a sequencing read error. The gene calls are TRBV19 and TRBJ2-5; D gene ambiguous. The V gene's germline CDR1 is LNHDA and CDR2 SQIVND (reference sequence). The CDR3 spans 15 residues. V lost 7 bases and J 3 bases, leaving 18 bases between the germline ends. As DNA, the CDR3 is TGTGCCAGTATTATGACTGCCCCAGGTAAAGAGACCCAGTACTTC. Its translation is CASIMTAPGKETQYF.

This clone was recorded many times. The chain has TRBV20-1 and TRBJ2-1; TRBD2 matches at 9 bases. V shed 4 bases and J 6 bases; nucleotides not matched to a gene: 4. The CDR3 runs 13 residues. Germline-derived CDR1 and CDR2 are DFQATT and SNEGSKA (reference sequence). The CDR3 coding sequence is TGCAGTGCTACTAGCGGGATTGGCAATGAGCAGTTCTTC. As protein: CSATSGIGNEQFF.

This clone occurred a few times. A much larger clone differs from this one at a single base, so this may be a read error. This chain joins TRBV7-3 and TRBJ2-1; possibly TRBD1 or TRBD2 for D (6 bases each). Germline CDR1 is SGHTA and CDR2 is FQGTGA. The ends were cut back, 6 bases at V and 7 bases at J, with 16 bases in the middle. The CDR3 is 14 residues long. The CDR3 DNA reads TGTGCCAGCAGTACGGGGGCGGCGCCGAATGAGCAGTTCTTC. Amino acid sequence: CASSTGAAPNEQFF.

The sample holds many counts of this clone. The V gene is TRBV12-3 or TRBV12-4, the J gene TRBJ1-4, with D tentatively TRBD1 (6 bases). This CDR3 region has 16 residues. V was shortened by 5 bases and J by 0 bases, with 13 bases between the two germline ends. The CDR3 DNA sequence: TGTGCCAGCAGTAGAGACAGGACGGCAACTAATGAAAAACTGTTTTTT. Protein product: CASSRDRTATNEKLFF.

This clone has at least ten counts. This sequence joins TRBV2 and TRBJ2-6; 7 nucleotides line up with TRBD2. CDR1 is SNHLY and CDR2 is FYNNEI in the germline V gene. The CDR3 runs to 13 residues. The ends lost 11 bases at V and 2 bases at J; junction bases unmatched: 3. The CDR3: CAGGRAGANVLTF. The CDR3 region has the DNA TGTGCCGGGGGGAGGGCTGGGGCCAACGTCCTGACTTTC.

Ten or more counts support this clone. This chain joins TRBV12-3 or TRBV12-4 and TRBJ2-1; the match to TRBD1 covers 9 bases. The CDR3 sequence is 12 residues long. Germline trimming cut 8 bases from V and 9 bases from J; bases unmatched to any gene: 5. This CDR3 reads CASSRDRVEQFF. The CDR3 DNA sequence: TGTGCCAGCTCCCGGGACAGGGTTGAGCAGTTCTTC.

This clone was seen repeatedly, ten times or more. The J gene is TRBJ2-7, the V gene TRBV14; 7 bases fit TRBD2. The V segment lost 2 bases and the J segment 3 bases; nucleotides outside the gene matches: 7. The CDR3 is 15 residues long. Germline V gene data show CDR1 as SGHDN and CDR2 as FVKESK. DNA of the CDR3: TGTGCCAGCAGCCAAAGAGCGGGACGAAACTACGAGCAGTACTTC. It encodes CASSQRAGRNYEQYF.

The chain is built from TRBV13 and TRBJ2-1, with 7 bases identical to TRBD1. Trimming removed 3 bases from V and 7 bases from J; junction bases left unmatched: 6. The V gene's germline CDR1 is PRHDT and CDR2 FYEKMQ (reference sequence). The CDR3 is made up of 14 amino acids. The CDR3 spells CASSFDRAPNEQFF. The CDR3, as DNA: TGTGCCAGCAGCTTCGACAGGGCTCCAAATGAGCAGTTCTTC.

For the CDR3, the DNA is TGTGCCAGCAGCCTACCTCAGGTTGCTAACTATGGCTACACCTTC. This codes for CASSLPQVANYGYTF. The chain recombines TRBV12-3 or TRBV12-4 with TRBJ1-2; D uncertain. Trimming took off 6 bases at V and 0 bases at J, with 14 bases between the two ends. This CDR3 is built from 15 residues.

This clone was found many times. This sequence joins TRBV4-1 and TRBJ2-1, with D perhaps TRBD2 (6 bases). V lost 0 bases, J lost 9 bases, and 24 bases lay in between. Germline CDR1 reads MGHRA; CDR2 reads YSYEKL. The CDR3 length is 18 residues. The chain's CDR3 is CASSQDGPPGLRVGEQFF. Here the CDR3 DNA reads TGCGCCAGCAGCCAAGATGGCCCCCCGGGACTTAGGGTGGGTGAGCAGTTCTTC.

As for this clone: At one boundary the junction diverges from the germline segment, which might be a read error. In nucleotides, the CDR3 is TGTGCCAGCAGCTTAATGCCATATACACAGTATTTT. It codes for CASSLMPYTQYF. The chain employs TRBV11-3 and TRBJ2-3; D is unclear. The CDR3 is 12 amino acids. The germline V gene has CDR1 SGHNT and CDR2 YENEEA.

Many counts were recorded for this clone. The chain combines TRBV5-4 with TRBJ1-1, with 7 bases that match TRBD1. This CDR3 spans 14 amino acids. J gave up 7 bases and V 4 bases, and 10 bases lay outside the gene matches. Germline loops: CDR1 SGHNT, CDR2 YYREEE (reference sequence). In nucleotides, the CDR3 is TGTGCCAGCAGCCTGGAGGCAGGGGGTATTGAAGCTTTCTTT. Translated: CASSLEAGGIEAFF. The entire variable domain, with the rest obtained from reference TRBV5-4 and TRBJ1-1, is as follows: ETGVTQSPTHLIKTRGQQVTLRCSSQSGHNTVSWYQQALGQGPQFIFQYYREEENGRGNFPPRFSGLQFPNYSSELNVNALELDDSALYLCASSLEAGGIEAFFGQGTRLTVV.

This clone was detected many times. J is TRBJ1-1 and V is TRBV2; D unresolved. Trimming cost V 7 bases and J 7 bases, with 25 bases left between them. Germline-derived CDR1 and CDR2 are SNHLY and FYNNEI. CDR3 length: 16 amino acids. The CDR3 here is CASTRRSTDKIFEAFF. CDR3 bases: TGTGCCAGCACGCGTCGATCCACGGATAAGATATTTGAAGCTTTCTTT.

Note on this clone: This may be a read error, as it is one base from a much larger clone. The chain recombines TRBV10-2 with TRBJ2-5; 8 bases fit TRBD1. V trimming: 10 bases; J trimming: 4 bases; junction bases outside the gene matches: 11. The CDR3 runs 14 residues. Germline values: CDR1 WSHSY, CDR2 SAAADI. This CDR3 reads CATIPDRELETQYF. The CDR3 DNA reads TGCGCCACAATCCCGGACAGGGAGCTAGAGACCCAGTACTTC.

This clone has at least ten counts. The chain uses TRBV20-1 and TRBJ1-1; D gene unclear. This CDR3 is 13 amino acids long. Germline CDR1 and CDR2: DFQATT and SNEGSKA (reference sequence). Trimming shortened V by 2 bases and J by 3 bases, and 10 bases separated the two germline ends. The CDR3 sequence: CSARRPRDTEAFF. In DNA, the CDR3 is TGCAGTGCTAGACGGCCCCGGGACACTGAAGCTTTCTTT.

On this clone: One junction end does not reproduce the germline sequence, and a read error may be involved. The V gene is TRBV6-1, the J gene TRBJ2-3; no clear D gene. CDR3 length: 14 residues. Germline V gene data show CDR1 as MNHNS and CDR2 as SASEGT. The chain's CDR3 is CASSRTTGPDTLYF. The CDR3 DNA reads as TGTGCCAGCAGCCGGACGACTGGCCCAGATACGCTGTATTTT.

This clone was picked up many times. This rearrangement joins TRBV24-1 to TRBJ2-1; maybe TRBD2 (6 bases). Trimming cost V 2 bases and J 9 bases, with 10 bases left between them. The germline gives CDR1 KGHDR, CDR2 SFDVKD. The CDR3 extends over 13 amino acids. The CDR3 nucleotides read TGTGCCACCAGTGATTGGAGGGGCCCTGAGCAGTTCTTC. Translated: CATSDWRGPEQFF.

This clone was counted many times. V usage is TRBV11-3 and J usage is TRBJ2-3; tentatively, D is TRBD1 (6 bases). Germline CDR1 SGHNT, CDR2 YENEEA. This CDR3 has 15 amino acids. Trimming cost V 1 base and J 3 bases, with 11 bases left between them. The CDR3 DNA reads TGTGCCAGCAGCTTAGTTCAGGGGCTTACAGATACGCAGTATTTT. This encodes CASSLVQGLTDTQYF.

The chain has TRBV4-1 and TRBJ2-1, with 7 bases fitting TRBD1. The germline CDR1 and CDR2 sequences are MGHRA and YSYEKL. V was pared by 8 bases and J by 2 bases, with 6 bases of the junction left unmatched. CDR3 length: 14 residues. The CDR3 nucleotides are TGCGCCAGCGCCCGACAGGGTCCCTACAATGAGCAGTTCTTC. It encodes CASARQGPYNEQFF.

This clone occurred many times. The V call is TRBV6-1, the J call TRBJ1-3; 9 positions agree with TRBD1. Germline V lookup: CDR1 MNHNS, CDR2 SASEGT. The junction had 3 bases not matched to a gene; V was cut back by 6 bases and J by 3 bases. This CDR3 has 14 amino acids. DNA of the CDR3: TGTGCCAGCAGGCCGGACAGGGGTGGAAACACCATATATTTT. It specifies CASRPDRGGNTIYF.

Many counts were recorded for this clone. The chain recombines TRBV4-1 with TRBJ2-3; 7 nucleotides agree with TRBD1. The ends lost 0 bases at V and 10 bases at J; junction bases unmatched: 7. This CDR3 has 14 amino acids. Germline V gives CDR1 MGHRA, CDR2 YSYEKL. The CDR3 DNA reads as TGCGCCAGCAGCCAAGAGCTTCGACAGGGCTCGCAGTATTTT. Protein sequence: CASSQELRQGSQYF.